The 7 T cell receptor beta chains reported below all come from one sample, sequenced in a study of cytomegalovirus exposure and HLA in healthy donors. The PCR ran on 60 Vbeta and 13 Jbeta primers. The protocol was immunoSEQ multiplex PCR, while the TCRdb copy is restricted to in-frame clones and leaves out a portion. The table records about 67,000 clones, 80% to 90% of them present only once. Specimen: PBMCs. These TCRs come from a woman between 25 and 40 years old in good health and CMV-seronegative.

This chain connects TRBV15 to TRBJ2-1; D gene ambiguous. The CDR3 sequence is 18 residues long. The V gene's germline CDR1 is LNHNV and CDR2 YYDKDF (reference sequence). The ends were cut back, 0 bases at V and 0 bases at J, with 15 bases in the middle. The CDR3: CATSREPLHQNSYNEQFF. The CDR3 coding sequence is TGTGCCACCAGCAGAGAACCCCTTCACCAGAACTCCTACAATGAGCAGTTCTTC. Variable domain in full (rest from reference TRBV15 and TRBJ2-1): DAMVIQNPRYQVTQFGKPVTLSCSQTLNHNVMYWYQQKSSQAPKLLFHYYDKDFNNEADTPDNFQSRRPNTSFCFLDIRSPGLGDTAMYLCATSREPLHQNSYNEQFFGPGTRLTVL.

In DNA form, the CDR3 reads TGTGCCAGCAGCCAACCTGGGGGGACGCCTCAGCCCCAGCATTTT. Translated: CASSQPGGTPQPQHF. The chain couples TRBV7-2 to TRBJ1-5, with a tentative D call TRBD1 (5 bases). The CDR3 loop spans 15 amino acids. V was shortened by 5 bases and J by 6 bases, with 17 bases between the two germline ends. Germline V lookup: CDR1 SGHTA, CDR2 FQGNSA.

The chain combines TRBV7-2 with TRBJ1-5; no reliable D call. The CDR3 covers 13 residues. The V gene's germline CDR1 is SGHTA and CDR2 FQGNSA. V gave up 3 bases and J gave up 3 bases, with 6 bases separating them. The CDR3, as DNA: TGTGCCAGCAGCTTCAGCGACAATCAGCCCCAGCATTTT. It encodes CASSFSDNQPQHF.

The chain uses TRBV27 and TRBJ1-6, with TRBD1 matching over 7 bases. V dropped 3 bases and J dropped 5; count of bases not matched to a gene: 10. The CDR3 covers 17 residues. The germline CDR1 and CDR2 sequences are MNHEY and SMNVEV (reference sequence). The CDR3 reads CASSLHQQGKNNSPLHF. CDR3 bases: TGTGCCAGCAGTTTGCATCAACAGGGGAAAAATAATTCACCCCTCCACTTT.

This clone has a handful of counts. V and J are TRBV2 and TRBJ1-2, with D uncertain. Germline V gene sequence: CDR1 SNHLY, CDR2 FYNNEI. Trimming removed 8 bases from V and 7 bases from J, with 14 bases in between. This CDR3 comprises 12 residues. CDR3 amino acids: CASLNRRFGYTF. Written as DNA, the CDR3 is TGTGCCAGCTTGAATCGCCGGTTTGGCTACACCTTC.

This clone has more than one count but fewer than ten. The chain uses TRBV11-2 and TRBJ2-3; tentative D call: TRBD2 (5 bases). This CDR3 has 15 amino acids. Deletions cut 2 bases from V and 6 bases from J, with 15 bases between. The germline V gene has CDR1 SGHAT and CDR2 FQNNGV. The CDR3 loop is CASSLNPKGGDTQYF. The CDR3 DNA sequence: TGTGCCAGCAGCTTAAACCCCAAAGGAGGCGATACGCAGTATTTT.

V gene TRBV14 combines with J gene TRBJ1-1; D is unclear. The CDR3 runs 15 residues. The ends were cut back, 2 bases at V and 0 bases at J, with 10 bases in the middle. From germline, CDR1 is SGHDN and CDR2 FVKESK. For the CDR3, the DNA is TGTGCCAGCAGCCAACTAGGAGGGCTGAACACTGAAGCTTTCTTT. Encoded protein: CASSQLGGLNTEAFF.